A single sample gave rise to the 17 T cell receptor beta chains below, sequenced in a study of T cell changes during pregnancy in multiple sclerosis. Assay used: immunoSEQ multiplex PCR; TCRdb lists only in-frame clones, some missing. The sample lists 15,000 to 18,000 clones, 65% to 90% occurring once. The material was CD8+ T cells from peripheral blood mononuclear cells, obtained after pregnancy. The source of these receptors is a female donor in good health, enrolled as a control in a pregnancy study.

The chain employs TRBV10-3 and TRBJ2-7, with 14 bases aligning to TRBD2. With 8 bases clipped from V and 2 bases from J, the junction kept 17 bases outside the gene matches. This CDR3 has 19 amino acids. Per the germline V gene, CDR1 is ENHRY and CDR2 is SYGVKD. CDR3 DNA sequence: TGTGCCATCTGGGGTGGCTTGGGGACTAGCGGGAGTGGGGCCTACGAGCAGTACTTC. This translates into CAIWGGLGTSGSGAYEQYF.

By share, this clone counts as medium-sized. V usage is TRBV29-1 and J usage is TRBJ1-1; possibly TRBD1 for D (6 bases). The V end lost 7 bases, the J end lost 1 base, and 19 bases lay between the germline ends. This CDR3 region has 15 residues. Per germline, CDR1 SQVTM and CDR2 ANQGSEA. The CDR3 bases are TGCAGCGCCTCGAGGGCAGGGGTATGGAACACTGAAGCTTTCTTT. Protein product: CSASRAGVWNTEAFF.

V gene TRBV10-3 combines with J gene TRBJ2-1; a possible D gene is TRBD2 (6 bases). CDR1 is ENHRY and CDR2 is SYGVKD in the germline V gene. CDR3 length equals 13 residues. Deletions cut 4 bases from V and 9 bases from J, with 13 bases between. The CDR3 DNA reads TGTGCCATCAGTGTAGGAGGGGTGAGTGAGCAGTTCTTC. It is translated as CAISVGGVSEQFF.

The chain joins TRBV19 to TRBJ2-3; 7 bases match TRBD2. The CDR3 sequence is 16 residues long. The germline gives CDR1 LNHDA, CDR2 SQIVND (reference sequence). J gave up 3 bases and V 6 bases, and 12 bases lay outside the gene matches. DNA of the CDR3: TGTGCCAGTAGGCTAGCGGAAAATGATCGAACAGATACGCAGTATTTT. It is translated as CASRLAENDRTDTQYF.

This clone has more than one count but fewer than ten. This chain links TRBV5-1 with TRBJ1-1; tentative D call: TRBD1 (6 bases). Trimming removed 0 bases from V and 4 bases from J, with 13 bases in between. Per germline, CDR1 SGHRS and CDR2 YFSETQ. The CDR3 contains 15 residues. CDR3 sequence: CASSLVGLGGTEAFF. CDR3 nucleotides: TGCGCCAGCAGCTTGGTAGGGCTAGGGGGCACTGAAGCTTTCTTT.

The rearrangement uses TRBV29-1 and TRBJ2-1; a possible D gene is TRBD1 (6 bases). V lost 5 bases and J lost 10, with 21 bases in between. Germline CDR1 is SQVTM and CDR2 is ANQGSEA. This CDR3 has 14 amino acids. CDR3 sequence (DNA): TGCAGCGTTATAAGGGACAAGAGGATGGGGGAGCAGTTCTTC. It encodes CSVIRDKRMGEQFF.

The rearrangement links TRBV4-2 to TRBJ2-1; D gene unclear. Germline CDR1 reads LGHNA; CDR2 reads YNFKEQ. This CDR3 spans 13 amino acids. V was trimmed by 7 bases and J by 8 bases, leaving 15 bases between them. CDR3 DNA: TGTGCCAGCACCGTGTCCCGACGGGATGAGCAGTTCTTC. Protein product: CASTVSRRDEQFF.

This clone was detected only a few times. This chain links TRBV21-1 with TRBJ2-2; TRBD1, the table's D call, was not compared with the DNA. TRBV21-1 is classified as a pseudogene. The CDR3 is 16 amino acids. This chain's CDR3 is CASSKEDRRVTGELFF. The CDR3 region has the DNA TGTGCCAGCAGCAAAGAGGACAGGCGTGTCACCGGGGAGCTGTTTTTT.

The chain is built from TRBV27 and TRBJ2-1; 16 bases are shared with TRBD2. Germline CDR1 reads MNHEY; CDR2 reads SMNVEV (reference sequence). V was clipped by 5 bases and J by 6 bases; unmatched bases: 10. CDR3 size: 18 residues. The CDR3 protein is CASSMGLAGGRRGNEQFF. Here the CDR3 DNA reads TGTGCCAGCAGTATGGGACTAGCGGGAGGGCGGAGAGGCAATGAGCAGTTCTTC.

The genes are TRBV6-6 and TRBJ2-7; 7 bases are shared with TRBD1. J was trimmed by 2 bases and V by 6 bases; bases with no gene match: 13. From germline, CDR1 is MNHNY and CDR2 SVGAGI (reference sequence). The CDR3 covers 16 residues. The CDR3 sequence: CASRSPERDRAYEQYF. CDR3 nucleotide sequence: TGTGCCAGCAGGTCGCCCGAACGGGACAGAGCCTACGAGCAGTACTTC.

The chain has TRBV9 and TRBJ1-3, with D uncertain. Germline CDR1 reads SGDLS; CDR2 reads YYNGEE. The CDR3 spans 14 residues. The V end was cut by 2 bases, the J end by 0 bases, with 6 bases between. CDR3 in amino acids: CASSVRGSGNTIYF. CDR3 sequence (DNA): TGTGCCAGCAGCGTTCGGGGCTCTGGAAACACCATATATTTT.

The chain has TRBV4-2 and TRBJ2-3; TRBD2 agrees at 11 bases. Losses at the gene ends were 4 bases for V and 4 bases for J; bases not matched to a gene: 4. In germline, CDR1 is LGHNA, CDR2 YNFKEQ. The length of the CDR3 is 15 residues. In DNA form, the CDR3 reads TGTGCCAGCAGCCCCCCACTAGCGGGGGCAGATACGCAGTATTTT. As protein: CASSPPLAGADTQYF.

This chain connects TRBV6-4 to TRBJ2-1; D may be TRBD2 (5 bases). With 2 bases removed from V and 5 bases from J, the gap between germline ends came to 10 bases. The CDR3 is 14 amino acids. Germline V gene data show CDR1 as MRHNA and CDR2 as SNTAGT. CDR3 nucleotides: TGTGCCAGCAGTGACGGAAGCGGCCACAATGAGCAGTTCTTC. Protein: CASSDGSGHNEQFF.

This clone was found many times. This chain links TRBV4-2 with TRBJ2-7, with a tentative D call TRBD2 (6 bases). This CDR3 spans 16 amino acids. CDR1 LGHNA and CDR2 YNFKEQ come from the germline V gene. V gave up 2 bases and J gave up 3 bases, with 17 bases separating them. This chain's CDR3 is CASSQSNLEGFYEQYF. The DNA of the CDR3 is TGTGCCAGCAGCCAATCTAATTTGGAGGGTTTCTACGAGCAGTACTTC.

The J gene is TRBJ1-1, the V gene TRBV30, with 7 bases matching TRBD1. Per germline, CDR1 GTSNPN and CDR2 SVGIG (reference sequence). There are 14 residues in the CDR3. The V gene end was trimmed by 0 bases and the J gene end by 5 bases; junction bases not matched to a gene: 6. CDR3 amino acids: CAWSVAQGDTEAFF. The CDR3 DNA sequence: TGTGCCTGGAGTGTAGCCCAGGGGGATACTGAAGCTTTCTTT.

The chain joins TRBV7-6 to TRBJ1-4, with 9 nucleotides matching TRBD1. The CDR3 contains 15 residues. V lost 5 bases, J lost 5 bases, and 6 bases stayed unmatched. Germline V gene lookup returns CDR1 SGHVS and CDR2 FNYEAQ. Here the CDR3 reads CASSPPGTGNEKLFF. As DNA, the CDR3 is TGTGCCAGCAGCCCTCCCGGGACAGGGAATGAAAAACTGTTTTTT.

The rearrangement uses TRBV4-2 and TRBJ2-7, with TRBD1 matching over 7 bases. Germline CDR1 and CDR2: LGHNA and YNFKEQ. The V gene end was trimmed by 1 base and the J gene end by 1 base; junction bases not matched to a gene: 1. The CDR3 consists of 14 residues. The CDR3: CASSQVGQSYEQYF. CDR3 DNA: TGTGCCAGCAGCCAAGTGGGACAGTCCTACGAGCAGTACTTC.